This T cell receptor beta chain appears in the sequencing data of a study of early T cells in non-severe SARS-CoV-2 infection. Study-wide results and limits: The matching step, a VDJdb search, favored anti-spike CD8 responses and missed private and CD4 specificities.

TCRdb ran MiXCR on the 5' RACE reads and lists one entry per CDR3 protein. The sample records about 36,000 distinct CDR3 sequences, 5.5% to 8% being singletons. V lost 4 bases and J lost 6; bases outside the gene matches: 4. Germline CDR1 and CDR2: SQVTM and ANQGSEA. CDR3 length: 14 residues. As to this clonotype: The antigen remains undetermined.

The source was whole blood, collected at baseline. This sequence originates from an adult who was a healthcare worker with PCR-confirmed SARS-CoV-2 infection or an uninfected control (not recorded which). The genes are TRBV29-1 and TRBJ2-1, with 12 positions matching TRBD2. CDR3 sequence: CSVGLAGVGNEQFF. The DNA of the CDR3 is TGCAGCGTTGGACTAGCGGGAGTCGGCAATGAGCAGTTCTTC.